The 18 T cell receptor beta chains below were found in one sample sequenced in a study of cytomegalovirus exposure and HLA in healthy donors. PCR primers comprised 60 Vbeta and 13 Jbeta primers. The protocol was immunoSEQ multiplex PCR, while the TCRdb copy is restricted to in-frame clones and leaves out a portion. This sample carries about 120,000 clones, approximately 80% of them seen once, and the ten largest clones take 5% to 7.5%. Input material: PBMCs. These receptors all come from a man aged 25 to 40 in good health and CMV-seropositive.

The genes are TRBV7-2 and TRBJ2-1; TRBD2 agrees at 11 bases. Unmatched junction bases numbered 4, after V lost 2 bases and J lost 7 bases. CDR3 size: 15 residues. CDR1 is SGHTA, CDR2 FQGNSA, per germline. Here the CDR3 reads CASSLRLAGGNEQFF. In DNA, the CDR3 is TGTGCCAGCAGCTTACGGCTAGCGGGGGGAAATGAGCAGTTCTTC.

The V gene is TRBV6-1, the J gene TRBJ1-5; D is perhaps TRBD1 (6 bases). CDR1 and CDR2 from the germline V gene are MNHNS and SASEGT. The V and J ends lost 2 bases and 0 bases respectively, with 20 bases between them. This CDR3 comprises 19 residues. CDR3 region: CASSEWGGRAGYSNQPQHF. The CDR3 DNA sequence: TGTGCCAGCAGTGAATGGGGGGGGCGGGCTGGGTATAGCAATCAGCCCCAGCATTTT.

This sequence joins TRBV6-1 and TRBJ1-2; the match to TRBD1 covers 8 bases. V shed 0 bases and J 3 bases; nucleotides not matched to a gene: 21. This CDR3 is 21 amino acids long. The germline V gene has CDR1 MNHNS and CDR2 SASEGT. CDR3 residues: CASSEARIEQLDRASDYGYTF. Written as DNA, the CDR3 is TGTGCCAGCAGTGAAGCTAGGATCGAACAGCTGGACAGGGCGAGTGACTATGGCTACACCTTC.

The J gene is TRBJ1-5, the V gene TRBV7-2; a weak D match, TRBD1 (5 bases). Germline-derived CDR1 and CDR2 are SGHTA and FQGNSA. Trimming removed 0 bases at V and 4 bases at J, with 13 bases between. CDR3 length: 16 residues. Written as DNA, the CDR3 is TGTGCCAGCAGCTTAGCGGCAGGGCCTCGGAATCAGCCCCAGCATTTT. Translation: CASSLAAGPRNQPQHF.

The V gene is TRBV14, the J gene TRBJ2-7; 11 bases fit TRBD1. With 4 bases clipped from V and 3 bases from J, the junction kept 2 bases outside the gene matches. The CDR3 sequence is 14 residues long. Germline V gives CDR1 SGHDN, CDR2 FVKESK. CDR3: CASSPGTGGYEQYF. CDR3 nucleotides: TGTGCCAGCAGCCCCGGGACAGGGGGCTACGAGCAGTACTTC. The variable domain in full, completed from reference TRBV14 and TRBJ2-7, reads EAGVTQFPSHSVIEKGQTVTLRCDPISGHDNLYWYRRVMGKEIKFLLHFVKESKQDESGMPNNRFLAERTGGTYSTLKVQPAELEDSGVYFCASSPGTGGYEQYFGPGTRLTVT.

This clone was detected only once. The rearrangement uses TRBV11-2 and TRBJ2-3; 7 nucleotides agree with TRBD2. The CDR3 sequence is 16 residues long. Trimming at V came to 5 bases and at J to 2 bases, leaving 10 bases not matched to a gene. Germline V gives CDR1 SGHAT, CDR2 FQNNGV. CDR3 sequence: CASSQLVGDYTDTQYF. CDR3 nucleotide sequence: TGTGCCAGCAGCCAATTAGTGGGGGACTACACAGATACGCAGTATTTT. The full variable domain, with the rest looked up from reference TRBV11-2 and TRBJ2-3, is EAGVAQSPRYKIIEKRQSVAFWCNPISGHATLYWYQQILGQGPKLLIQFQNNGVVDDSQLPKDRFSAERLKGVDSTLKIQPAKLEDSAVYLCASSQLVGDYTDTQYFGPGTRLTVL.

V is TRBV19 and J is TRBJ2-2, with D maybe TRBD2 (6 bases). V gave up 5 bases and J gave up 7 bases, with 11 bases separating them. This CDR3 is 13 amino acids long. In germline, CDR1 is LNHDA, CDR2 SQIVND (reference sequence). For the CDR3, the DNA is TGTGCCAGTAGTTCTGGGACTTTCGGGGAGCTGTTTTTT. Translated: CASSSGTFGELFF.

The chain recombines TRBV25-1 with TRBJ2-2, with D tentatively TRBD2 (6 bases). Deletions cut 5 bases from V and 0 bases from J, with 13 bases between. Germline loops: CDR1 MGHDK, CDR2 SYGVNS. The CDR3 has 16 amino acids. CDR3 bases: TGTGCCAGCAGTCCGCGGGACGGAGCGAACACCGGGGAGCTGTTTTTT. Amino acid sequence: CASSPRDGANTGELFF.

The CDR3 DNA follows: TGTGCCAGCAGCCACGGGACAGGGATTGGCTACACCTTC. Protein product: CASSHGTGIGYTF. The chain has TRBV14 and TRBJ1-2; 9 positions match TRBD1. The CDR3 covers 13 residues. V lost 3 bases to trimming and J lost 7 bases; unmatched junction nucleotides: 3. The germline V gene encodes CDR1 SGHDN and CDR2 FVKESK.

The genes are TRBV19 and TRBJ1-5, with TRBD1 identical over 8 bases. Germline V gene sequence: CDR1 LNHDA, CDR2 SQIVND (reference sequence). The length of the CDR3 is 15 residues. V shed 6 bases, J shed 4 bases, and the junction held 8 bases outside the gene matches. The DNA for the CDR3 is TGTGCCAGTAGCGTTACAGGGGGGAAGAATCAGCCCCAGCATTTT. Its protein product is CASSVTGGKNQPQHF.

The V gene is TRBV5-6, the J gene TRBJ1-2; TRBD1 aligns across 7 bases. This CDR3 spans 14 amino acids. Germline V gene sequence: CDR1 SGHDT, CDR2 YYEEEE. With V trimmed by 0 bases and J by 4 bases, 3 bases remained unmatched. CDR3 region: CASSLGQGLYGYTF. In DNA, the CDR3 is TGTGCCAGCAGCTTGGGACAGGGCCTCTATGGCTACACCTTC. Using reference TRBV5-6 and TRBJ1-2 for the parts outside the CDR3, the full variable domain is DAGVTQSPTHLIKTRGQQVTLRCSPKSGHDTVSWYQQALGQGPQFIFQYYEEEERQRGNFPDRFSGHQFPNYSSELNVNALLLGDSALYLCASSLGQGLYGYTFGSGTRLTVV.

The chain uses TRBV2 and TRBJ2-5; TRBD2 matches at 13 bases. The J call may be in error: the DNA end matches TRBJ2-7 better. Germline values: CDR1 SNHLY, CDR2 FYNNEI. The CDR3 is made up of 15 amino acids. CDR3 sequence (DNA): TGTGCCAGCAGACCGGGACTAGCGGGGTCCTACGAGCAGTACTTC. Translation: CASRPGLAGSYEQYF.

The chain links TRBV2 to TRBJ2-1; 11 bases are shared with TRBD1. The CDR3 runs 14 residues. CDR1 and CDR2 from the germline V gene are SNHLY and FYNNEI. V trimming: 9 bases; J trimming: 7 bases; junction bases outside the gene matches: 8. As DNA, the CDR3 is TGTGCCAGACGGACAGGGGGCGTATTAAATGAGCAGTTCTTC. Translating it yields CARRTGGVLNEQFF. The variable domain in full, with the rest retrieved from reference TRBV2 and TRBJ2-1, is EPEVTQTPSHQVTQMGQEVILRCVPISNHLYFYWYRQILGQKVEFLVSFYNNEISEKSEIFDDQFSVERPDGSNFTLKIRSTKLEDSAMYFCARRTGGVLNEQFFGPGTRLTVL.

This clone was counted a few times. This chain uses TRBV6-6 with TRBJ1-1; a weak D match, TRBD1 (5 bases). The CDR3 consists of 12 residues. V gave up 2 bases and J gave up 10 bases, with 11 bases separating them. CDR1 MNHNY and CDR2 SVGAGI come from the germline V gene (reference sequence). Here the CDR3 reads CASSYSGGGAFF. The CDR3 coding sequence is TGTGCCAGCAGTTACAGTGGGGGGGGAGCTTTCTTT.

This clone was observed a handful of times. CDR3 in DNA: TGTGCCAGCAGCTACACAGGGTTCAATCGGAACGAGCAGTACTTC. Amino acid sequence: CASSYTGFNRNEQYF. The rearrangement uses TRBV5-4 and TRBJ2-7; TRBD1 is a possible D gene (6 bases). Trimming shortened V by 3 bases and J by 5 bases, and 18 bases separated the two germline ends. Germline values: CDR1 SGHNT, CDR2 YYREEE (reference sequence). The CDR3 loop spans 15 amino acids. Filled out from reference TRBV5-4 and TRBJ2-7, the complete variable domain reads ETGVTQSPTHLIKTRGQQVTLRCSSQSGHNTVSWYQQALGQGPQFIFQYYREEENGRGNFPPRFSGLQFPNYSSELNVNALELDDSALYLCASSYTGFNRNEQYFGPGTRLTVT.

The genes are TRBV7-3 and TRBJ2-1; perhaps TRBD1 as D (7 bases). Germline assignment: CDR1 SGHTA and CDR2 FQGTGA. Between the trimmed V and J ends, which lost 2 bases and 6 bases, there was a span of 11 bases. The CDR3 length is 14 residues. The DNA of the CDR3 is TGTGCCAGCAGCTTAGCGCAGGGGGGCAATGAGCAGTTCTTC. Translated, it gives CASSLAQGGNEQFF. Drawing the rest from reference TRBV7-3 and TRBJ2-1, the complete variable domain is GAGVSQTPSNKVTEKGKYVELRCDPISGHTALYWYRQSLGQGPEFLIYFQGTGAADDSGLPNDRFFAVRPEGSVSTLKIQRTERGDSAVYLCASSLAQGGNEQFFGPGTRLTVL.

This chain links TRBV7-2 with TRBJ2-7; 11 bases are shared with TRBD2. Germline V gives CDR1 SGHTA, CDR2 FQGNSA. The CDR3 is 17 amino acids. Germline trimming cut 1 base from V and 3 bases from J; bases unmatched to any gene: 8. The CDR3 DNA reads as TGTGCCAGCAGCTTAGTCGTCTTAGCGGGGGGGCTCTACGAGCAGTACTTC. This sequence encodes CASSLVVLAGGLYEQYF. The variable domain in full, completed from reference TRBV7-2 and TRBJ2-7, reads GAGVSQSPSNKVTEKGKDVELRCDPISGHTALYWYRQSLGQGLEFLIYFQGNSAPDKSGLPSDRFSAERTGGSVSTLTIQRTQQEDSAVYLCASSLVVLAGGLYEQYFGPGTRLTVT.

The J gene is TRBJ1-1, the V gene TRBV7-3; weak D call: TRBD1 (5 bases). The germline V gene encodes CDR1 SGHTA and CDR2 FQGTGA. The CDR3 is 14 residues long. The germline V and J ends were trimmed by 0 bases and 6 bases, with 11 bases remaining between them. CDR3 residues: CASSLTRTSSEAFF. The CDR3 nucleotides read TGTGCCAGCAGCTTAACACGGACATCGTCTGAAGCTTTCTTT.